This is a list of T cell receptor beta chains from one sample in a study of shared clonotypes between healthy human individuals. Data came from immunoSEQ multiplex PCR; TCRdb stores just in-frame clones and leaves some out. The repertoire holds under 2,500,000 clones, with about 94% as singletons. What was sequenced was naive CD4+ T cells sorted from blood. The receptors shown here come from a man between 18 and 35 years old in good health. The CDR3 runs from the conserved cysteine through the conserved F or W. Each record gives: D gene, clone size, J gene, V gene, CDR3 protein, CDR3 DNA. A D gene is named only where the DNA matches it firmly. Some rows mark clone size as missing; the rest say once, few, many or name a class of expanded clone.

- - TRBJ1-2 TRBV10-3 CAISAGQANYGYTF TGTGCCATCAGTGCGGGACAAGCTAACTATGGCTACACCTTC
- - TRBJ1-2 TRBV30 CAWEKAGTF TGTGCCTGGGAGAAGGCGGGGACCTTC
TRBD2 once TRBJ2-3 TRBV7-9 CASSLAPLAGYEDTQYF TGTGCCAGCAGCTTAGCGCCGCTAGCGGGATATGAAGATACGCAGTATTTT
- - TRBJ2-5 TRBV29-1 CSVELGRQETQYF TGCAGCGTTGAATTGGGCAGACAAGAGACCCAGTACTTC
TRBD1 once TRBJ1-6 TRBV6-5 CASSRDRDQSPLHF TGTGCCAGCAGTCGGGACAGGGATCAGTCACCCCTCCACTTT
- once TRBJ1-2 TRBV6-5 CASSYSAPSYGYTF TGTGCCAGCAGTTACTCGGCACCTAGCTATGGCTACACCTTC
TRBD2 - TRBJ2-5 TRBV29-1 CSVAAAGGPRETQYF TGCAGCGTGGCCGCGGCGGGGGGGCCGCGGGAGACCCAGTACTTC
- few TRBJ1-1 TRBV7-9 CASSLVGPVGAFF TGTGCCAGCAGCTTAGTCGGCCCTGTGGGAGCTTTCTTT
- - TRBJ2-2 TRBV9 CASSVALGATGELFF TGTGCCAGCAGCGTAGCCCTAGGGGCCACCGGGGAGCTGTTTTTT
TRBD1 - TRBJ2-1 TRBV4-3 CASSQATGGYNEQFF TGCGCCAGCAGCCAAGCAACAGGGGGCTACAATGAGCAGTTCTTC
TRBD1 - TRBJ1-5 TRBV7-8 CASTRDSSNQPQHF TGTGCCAGCACCCGGGACAGCAGCAATCAGCCCCAGCATTTT
- - TRBJ1-3 TRBV5-4 CASFTGGAPGNTIYF TGTGCCAGCTTTACCGGGGGCGCACCCGGAAACACCATATATTTT
TRBD1 - TRBJ2-5 TRBV6-5 CASRSQGAWETQYF TGTGCCAGCAGATCTCAGGGGGCATGGGAGACCCAGTACTTC
- once TRBJ1-5 TRBV7-6 CASSLGSGDQPQHF TGTGCCAGCAGCTTAGGCAGCGGAGATCAGCCCCAGCATTTT
- - TRBJ2-7 TRBV20-1 CSARYDEQYF TGCAGTGCTCGGTACGACGAGCAGTACTTC
- - TRBJ2-7 TRBV7-2 CASTNPGGTASYEQYF TGTGCCAGCACAAATCCGGGGGGGACAGCCTCCTACGAGCAGTACTTC
- - TRBJ1-5 TRBV28 CASSLGGVHQPQHF TGTGCCAGCAGTTTAGGGGGGGTACATCAGCCCCAGCATTTT
- - TRBJ1-2 TRBV9 CASSVARWGVYGYTF TGTGCCAGCAGCGTAGCTCGTTGGGGCGTCTATGGCTACACCTTC
- - TRBJ2-1 TRBV7-6 CASSAGTVQFF TGTGCCAGCAGCGCCGGAACGGTCCAGTTCTTC
TRBD2 - TRBJ2-3 TRBV10-3 CAIRSTSGRGDTQYF TGTGCCATCAGATCGACTAGCGGGAGAGGAGATACGCAGTATTTT
- - TRBJ1-5 TRBV28 CASSLGNQPQHF TGTGCCAGCAGTTTAGGTAATCAGCCCCAGCATTTT
- - TRBJ2-1 TRBV7-2 CASSSSPNEQFF TGTGCCAGCAGCTCCTCCCCCAACGAGCAGTTCTTC
TRBD2 - TRBJ2-3 TRBV11-1 CASSLLAGAPSTQYF TGTGCCAGCAGCTTGCTAGCGGGGGCCCCCAGCACGCAGTATTTT
TRBD1 - TRBJ2-7 TRBV5-6 CASSLGTGAYEQYF TGTGCCAGCAGCTTGGGGACAGGGGCCTACGAGCAGTACTTC
TRBD2 - TRBJ2-1 TRBV5-1 CASSLLYGTINGQFF TGCGCCAGCAGCTTGCTTTACGGGACTATCAATGGGCAGTTCTTC
- - TRBJ1-3 TRBV7-8 CASSLENTIYF TGTGCCAGCAGCTTAGAAAACACCATATATTTT
- - TRBJ2-1 TRBV7-2 CASSRTADNEQFF TGTGCCAGCAGCCGGACAGCAGACAATGAGCAGTTCTTC
TRBD1 - TRBJ1-5 TRBV11-2 CASSRTGGFGGNQPQHF TGTGCCAGCAGCCGGACAGGGGGCTTTGGTGGCAATCAGCCCCAGCATTTT
- - TRBJ1-1 TRBV10-3 CAISANPGRSTNTEAFF TGTGCCATCAGTGCCAACCCCGGGCGGAGCACAAACACTGAAGCTTTCTTT
TRBD2 - TRBJ2-3 TRBV2 CASSPTSGNTDTQYF TGTGCCAGCAGTCCGACTAGCGGAAACACAGATACGCAGTATTTT
- once TRBJ1-1 TRBV9 CASSVVSGYTEAFF TGTGCCAGCAGCGTAGTTTCTGGGTACACTGAAGCTTTCTTT
- - TRBJ2-7 TRBV7-9 CASSPTLGEQYF TGTGCCAGCAGCCCGACTCTTGGCGAGCAGTACTTC
- - TRBJ1-6 TRBV5-4 CASSPSGQGYNSPLHF TGTGCCAGCAGCCCCTCCGGCCAGGGTTATAATTCACCCCTCCACTTT
TRBD2 - TRBJ2-3 TRBV18 CASSPLPSGKADTQYF TGTGCCAGCTCACCACTCCCCAGCGGGAAGGCAGATACGCAGTATTTT
TRBD2 - TRBJ2-5 TRBV27 CATGRAGGLRYF TGTGCCACCGGCCGGGCGGGGGGCCTTCGGTACTTC
TRBD1 once TRBJ2-5 TRBV5-4 CASSSTGGRETQYF TGTGCCAGCAGCTCGACAGGGGGCCGGGAGACCCAGTACTTC
- - TRBJ1-5 TRBV5-6 CASSLFTPGYQPQHF TGTGCCAGCAGCTTGTTCACCCCAGGGTATCAGCCCCAGCATTTT
- - TRBJ1-2 TRBV4-3 CASSQDSPGYYGYTF TGCGCCAGCAGCCAAGATTCTCCAGGCTACTATGGCTACACCTTC
- - TRBJ2-7 TRBV7-2 CASTPDSLSSYEQYF TGTGCCAGCACACCCGACAGCTTGAGCTCCTACGAGCAGTACTTC
- - TRBJ1-1 TRBV5-1 CASSPPTPNTEAFF TGCGCCAGCAGCCCGCCCACACCGAACACTGAAGCTTTCTTT